These T cell receptor beta chains were read from a single sample in a study of graft-versus-host responses after intestinal transplantation. The assay was immunoSEQ multiplex PCR, and TCRdb's table has in-frame clones only and misses some. The sample gives about 97,000 clones, around nine tenths of which show up once; around 15% is in the top ten. Sequences were derived from PBMCs, sampled 450 to 460 days after intestinal transplant. Receptors were obtained from a human patient who received an intestinal transplant, so some T cells may come from the graft donor. Both conserved end residues are part of each CDR3. A D gene is named only where the DNA matches it firmly. Size is stated for part of the rows, as once, few or many counts, or as a class when the clone is expanded.

d_call,j_call,cdr3_length,clone_size,v_call,cdr3_aa,cdr3_nt
NA,TRBJ2-7,13,NA,TRBV19,CASSPRLDYEQYF,TGTGCCAGTAGTCCCCGTTTGGACTACGAGCAGTACTTC
NA,TRBJ2-2,14,NA,TRBV4-1,CASSQDPGTGELFF,TGCGCCAGCAGCCAAGATCCGGGAACCGGGGAGCTGTTTTTT
NA,TRBJ2-6,14,NA,TRBV18,CASSIPSGANVLTF,TGTGCCAGCTCGATACCCTCTGGGGCCAACGTCCTGACTTTC
TRBD1,TRBJ1-5,17,NA,TRBV6-1,CASSEAWDRGFHQPQHF,TGTGCCAGCAGTGAAGCCTGGGACAGAGGATTTCATCAGCCCCAGCATTTT
TRBD1,TRBJ1-5,13,NA,TRBV6-6,CASGTGDFQPQHF,TGTGCCAGCGGGACAGGGGATTTTCAGCCCCAGCATTTT
NA,TRBJ1-1,12,NA,TRBV7-9,CASSWENTEAFF,TGTGCCAGCAGCTGGGAGAACACTGAAGCTTTCTTT
TRBD1,TRBJ2-1,19,NA,TRBV7-2,CASSLDPVTGPSSYNEQFF,TGTGCCAGCAGCTTGGACCCAGTGACAGGGCCCAGCTCCTACAATGAGCAGTTCTTC
TRBD1,TRBJ2-7,14,few,TRBV7-9,CASSPVDRVNEQYF,TGTGCCAGCAGCCCAGTGGACAGGGTTAACGAGCAGTACTTC
TRBD1,TRBJ1-3,18,NA,TRBV18,CASSPGPYTGGAGNTIYF,TGTGCCAGCTCACCGGGCCCTTACACAGGGGGTGCTGGAAACACCATATATTTT
TRBD1,TRBJ1-1,15,once,TRBV15,CATSRDRAGGTEAFF,TGTGCCACCAGCAGAGATCGGGCAGGGGGGACTGAAGCTTTCTTT
NA,TRBJ1-5,15,NA,TRBV19,CASSIESGGNQPQHF,TGTGCCAGTAGTATCGAATCAGGGGGCAATCAGCCCCAGCATTTT
TRBD2,TRBJ2-7,14,NA,TRBV18,CASSPLGGDYEQYF,TGTGCCAGCTCACCCTTGGGAGGGGACTACGAGCAGTACTTC
NA,TRBJ1-1,14,NA,TRBV5-1,CASSLEQGYTEAFF,TGCGCCAGCAGCTTGGAACAGGGATACACTGAAGCTTTCTTT
NA,TRBJ2-7,13,NA,TRBV10-3,CAISSQGSDEQYF,TGTGCCATCAGTTCACAGGGCAGCGACGAGCAGTACTTC
NA,TRBJ1-2,11,once,TRBV20-1,CSVRRGYGYTF,TGCAGTGTCAGACGGGGCTATGGCTACACCTTC
NA,TRBJ2-1,15,NA,TRBV15,CATSPNPSSYNEQFF,TGTGCCACCAGCCCCAACCCGAGCTCCTACAATGAGCAGTTCTTC
NA,TRBJ2-1,15,NA,TRBV5-1,CASSLVQIIYNEQFF,TGCGCCAGCAGCTTGGTCCAGATTATCTACAATGAGCAGTTCTTC
NA,TRBJ1-1,14,NA,TRBV27,CASSLRSGTTEAFF,TGTGCCAGCAGTTTACGGTCCGGGACTACTGAAGCTTTCTTT
TRBD1,TRBJ2-7,16,NA,TRBV7-9,CASSPHPGTGAYEQYF,TGTGCCAGCAGCCCACATCCCGGGACAGGCGCCTACGAGCAGTACTTC
NA,TRBJ2-7,15,once,TRBV27,CASSLAAGVSYEQYF,TGTGCCAGCAGTTTAGCGGCAGGGGTCTCCTACGAGCAGTACTTC